This TCR beta chain emerged from a study of cytomegalovirus exposure and HLA in healthy donors. Primers included in the PCR were 60 Vbeta and 13 Jbeta primers. The table came from immunoSEQ multiplex PCR; TCRdb's copy has only in-frame clones and leaves some out. The sample comprises approximately 130,000 clones, over 70% of which are singletons, and 3.1% rests with the top ten. This sequence was found in a man aged 25-45 years in good health and CMV-seronegative. The sample comprised PBMCs.

For the CDR3, the DNA is TGTGCCAGCAGCCTAAAGCCAGGGGGGTCTGAAGCTTTCTTT. Translated, it gives CASSLKPGGSEAFF. This chain joins TRBV7-3 and TRBJ1-1; 7 bases are a match to TRBD1. Germline CDR1 SGHTA, CDR2 FQGTGA. V lost 5 bases to trimming and J lost 6 bases; unmatched junction nucleotides: 9. This CDR3 spans 14 amino acids.